The count of the clone carrying this TCR beta chain is one. This sample was included in a study of control samples from healthy donors and cancer patients. The V segment lost 5 bases and the J segment 7 bases; nucleotides outside the gene matches: 9. The germline CDR1 and CDR2 sequences are SNHLY and FYNNEI. The length of the CDR3 is 15 residues. Libraries were prepared by immunoSEQ multiplex PCR; TCRdb keeps only in-frame clonotypes and omits some of them. The repertoire holds under 100,000 clones, with 88% as singletons. The rearrangement joins TRBV2 to TRBJ2-1; 9 bases are a match to TRBD2. This receptor was obtained from a woman in her 70s in good health. The sequenced material came from blood. The CDR3 here is CASSTGTSRLNEQFF. The CDR3 nucleotides are TGTGCCAGCAGTACGGGGACTAGCAGATTGAATGAGCAGTTCTTC. Looking up the rest from reference TRBV2 and TRBJ2-1 gives the full variable domain: EPEVTQTPSHQVTQMGQEVILRCVPISNHLYFYWYRQILGQKVEFLVSFYNNEISEKSEIFDDQFSVERPDGSNFTLKIRSTKLEDSAMYFCASSTGTSRLNEQFFGPGTRLTVL.